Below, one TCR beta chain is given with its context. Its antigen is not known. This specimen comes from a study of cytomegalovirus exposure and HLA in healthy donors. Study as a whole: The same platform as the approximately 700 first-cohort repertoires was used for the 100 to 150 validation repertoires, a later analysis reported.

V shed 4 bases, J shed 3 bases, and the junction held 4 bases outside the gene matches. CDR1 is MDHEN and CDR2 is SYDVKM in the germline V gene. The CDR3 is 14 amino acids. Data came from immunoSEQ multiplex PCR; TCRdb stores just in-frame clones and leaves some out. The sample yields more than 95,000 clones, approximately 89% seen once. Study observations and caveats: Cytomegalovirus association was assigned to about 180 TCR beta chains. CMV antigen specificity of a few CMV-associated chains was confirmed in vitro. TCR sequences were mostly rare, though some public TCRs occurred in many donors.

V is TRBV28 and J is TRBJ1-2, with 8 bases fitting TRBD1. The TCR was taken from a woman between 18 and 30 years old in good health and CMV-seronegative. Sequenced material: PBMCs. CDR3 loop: CASSSGQADYGYTF. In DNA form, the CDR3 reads TGTGCCAGCAGTTCGGGACAGGCCGACTATGGCTACACCTTC.